A single sample gave rise to the 9 T cell receptor beta chains below, sequenced in a study of blood T cell repertoires in COVID-19. TCRdb keeps only in-frame clones here, not all; method: immunoSEQ multiplex PCR. Among around 50,000 clones listed, 90% were seen once. The sequenced material came from peripheral blood. These receptors were collected from a man in his sixties with acute or convalescent COVID-19.

The chain combines TRBV11-1 with TRBJ1-3; D not certain. Looked up from germline, CDR1 is SGHAT and CDR2 is FQDESV (reference sequence). CDR3 length: 16 amino acids. Trimming removed 6 bases at V and 6 bases at J, with 21 bases between. CDR3: CASSFTFGGSENTIYF. The CDR3 DNA is TGTGCCAGCAGTTTCACCTTTGGCGGGTCAGAAAACACCATATATTTT. The full variable domain, rest sourced from reference TRBV11-1 and TRBJ1-3, is EAEVAQSPRYKITEKSQAVAFWCDPISGHATLYWYRQILGQGPELLVQFQDESVVDDSQLPKDRFSAERLKGVDSTLKIQPAELGDSAMYLCASSFTFGGSENTIYFGEGSWLTVV.

The rearrangement joins TRBV9 to TRBJ2-3, with unresolved D. The germline V and J ends were trimmed by 2 bases and 5 bases, with 6 bases remaining between them. This CDR3 spans 12 amino acids. The germline gives CDR1 SGDLS, CDR2 YYNGEE. CDR3 region: CASSVRQDTQYF. As DNA, the CDR3 is TGTGCCAGCAGCGTGCGACAAGATACGCAGTATTTT. The full variable domain, with the rest looked up from reference TRBV9 and TRBJ2-3, is DSGVTQTPKHLITATGQRVTLRCSPRSGDLSVYWYQQSLDQGLQFLIQYYNGEERAKGNILERFSAQQFPDLHSELNLSSLELGDSALYFCASSVRQDTQYFGPGTRLTVL.

The chain has TRBV19 and TRBJ2-5, with TRBD1 identical over 12 bases. The J segment lost 0 bases and the V segment lost 4 bases, leaving 21 bases of the junction unmatched. The CDR3 extends over 22 amino acids. Germline V CDR1 and CDR2: LNHDA, SQIVND (reference sequence). The CDR3 here is CASSTPTGTGGSSQFDQETQYF. As DNA, the CDR3 is TGTGCCAGTAGTACCCCCACCGGGACAGGGGGCTCTAGCCAGTTCGACCAAGAGACCCAGTACTTC. The full variable domain, completed using reference TRBV19 and TRBJ2-5, is DGGITQSPKYLFRKEGQNVTLSCEQNLNHDAMYWYRQDPGQGLRLIYYSQIVNDFQKGDIAEGYSVSREKKESFPLTVTSAQKNPTAFYLCASSTPTGTGGSSQFDQETQYFGPGTRLLVL.

V and J are TRBV5-5 and TRBJ1-1; D is possibly TRBD1 (5 bases). Between the trimmed V and J ends, which lost 0 bases and 6 bases, there was a span of 9 bases. Germline assignment: CDR1 SGHKS and CDR2 YYEKEE (reference sequence). CDR3 length equals 13 residues. CDR3 protein: CASSLVRVAEAFF. In nucleotides, the CDR3 is TGTGCCAGCAGCTTGGTCAGGGTCGCTGAAGCTTTCTTT.

The V gene is TRBV5-4, the J gene TRBJ2-2; maybe TRBD2 (6 bases). Trimming left V 4 bases short and J 4 bases short, with 17 bases between. The length of the CDR3 is 16 residues. Germline V lookup: CDR1 SGHNT, CDR2 YYREEE (reference sequence). CDR3 nucleotide sequence: TGTGCCAGCAGCGGTGGAACGGGAGTTGTCACCGGGGAGCTGTTTTTT. It is translated as CASSGGTGVVTGELFF. The full variable domain, completed using reference TRBV5-4 and TRBJ2-2, is ETGVTQSPTHLIKTRGQQVTLRCSSQSGHNTVSWYQQALGQGPQFIFQYYREEENGRGNFPPRFSGLQFPNYSSELNVNALELDDSALYLCASSGGTGVVTGELFFGEGSRLTVL.

The table lists this clone with a count of one. The chain recombines TRBV19 with TRBJ1-1, with D perhaps TRBD1 (6 bases). CDR1 is LNHDA, CDR2 SQIVND, per germline (reference sequence). Trimming removed 2 bases from V and 3 bases from J, with 10 bases in between. The CDR3 runs to 14 residues. The CDR3, as DNA: TGTGCCAGTAGTATAACAGGGTGGGACACTGAAGCTTTCTTT. Translated, it gives CASSITGWDTEAFF.

The chain couples TRBV19 to TRBJ1-3, with 7 bases identical to TRBD1. The CDR3 runs to 14 residues. The V and J ends lost 4 bases and 0 bases, in that order; junction bases with no gene match: 0. Germline V gene lookup returns CDR1 LNHDA and CDR2 SQIVND (reference sequence). The CDR3 reads CASSNRGSGNTIYF. CDR3 sequence (DNA): TGTGCCAGTAGTAACAGGGGCTCTGGAAACACCATATATTTT.

The V call is TRBV30, the J call TRBJ2-6; 7 nucleotides match TRBD1. CDR1 and CDR2 from the germline V gene are GTSNPN and SVGIG (reference sequence). The CDR3 covers 15 residues. With 3 bases clipped from V and 2 bases from J, the junction kept 4 bases outside the gene matches. CDR3 sequence: CAWRRGRTGANVLTF. CDR3 DNA sequence: TGTGCCTGGAGAAGGGGGCGGACTGGGGCCAACGTCCTGACTTTC.

V usage is TRBV6-4 and J usage is TRBJ2-2; 8 bases are shared with TRBD2. V lost 6 bases to trimming and J lost 2 bases; unmatched junction nucleotides: 2. Germline V gene data show CDR1 as MRHNA and CDR2 as SNTAGT. The length of the CDR3 is 14 residues. CDR3 in DNA: TGTGCCAGCAGACTAGCGGAAAACACCGGGGAGCTGTTTTTT. It yields the protein CASRLAENTGELFF.